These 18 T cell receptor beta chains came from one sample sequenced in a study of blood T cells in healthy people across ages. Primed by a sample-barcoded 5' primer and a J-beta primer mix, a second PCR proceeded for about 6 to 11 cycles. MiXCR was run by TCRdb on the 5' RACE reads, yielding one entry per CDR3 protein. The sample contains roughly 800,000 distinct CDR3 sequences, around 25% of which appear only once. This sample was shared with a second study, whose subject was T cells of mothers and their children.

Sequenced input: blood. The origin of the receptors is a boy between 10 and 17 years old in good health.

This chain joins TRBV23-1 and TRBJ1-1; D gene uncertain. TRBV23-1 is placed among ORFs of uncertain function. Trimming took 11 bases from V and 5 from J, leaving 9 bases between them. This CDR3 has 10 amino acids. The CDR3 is CAGRGTEAFF. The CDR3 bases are TGCGCCGGACGAGGGACTGAAGCTTTCTTT.

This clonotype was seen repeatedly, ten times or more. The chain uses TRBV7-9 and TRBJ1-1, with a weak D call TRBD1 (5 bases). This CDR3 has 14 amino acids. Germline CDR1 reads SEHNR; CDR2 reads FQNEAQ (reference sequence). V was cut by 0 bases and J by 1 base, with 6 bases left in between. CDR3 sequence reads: CASSLAQGNTEAFF. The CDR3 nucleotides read TGTGCCAGCAGCTTAGCGCAGGGGAACACTGAAGCTTTCTTT.

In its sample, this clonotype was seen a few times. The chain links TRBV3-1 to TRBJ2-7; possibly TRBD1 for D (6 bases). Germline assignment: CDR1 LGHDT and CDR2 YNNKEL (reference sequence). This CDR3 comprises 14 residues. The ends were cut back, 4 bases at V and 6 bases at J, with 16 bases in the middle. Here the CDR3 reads CASSRAGAQGEQYF. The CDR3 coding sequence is TGTGCCAGCAGCCGGGCAGGGGCCCAAGGCGAGCAGTACTTC.

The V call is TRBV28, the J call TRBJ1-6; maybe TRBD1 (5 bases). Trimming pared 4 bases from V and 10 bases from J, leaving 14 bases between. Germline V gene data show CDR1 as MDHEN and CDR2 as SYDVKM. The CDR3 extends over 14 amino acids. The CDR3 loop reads CASSSPGGGSPLHF. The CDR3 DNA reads TGTGCCAGCAGTTCCCCTGGGGGAGGCTCACCCCTCCACTTT.

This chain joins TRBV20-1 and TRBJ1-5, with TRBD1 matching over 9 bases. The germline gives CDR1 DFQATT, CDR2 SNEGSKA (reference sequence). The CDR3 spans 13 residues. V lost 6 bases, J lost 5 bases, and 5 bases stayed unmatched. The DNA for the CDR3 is TGCAGTGCCCGGACAGGGGAATATCAGCCCCAGCATTTT. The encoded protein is CSARTGEYQPQHF.

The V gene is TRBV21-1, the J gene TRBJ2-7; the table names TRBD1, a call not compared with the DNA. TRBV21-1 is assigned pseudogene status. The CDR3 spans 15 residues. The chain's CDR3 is CASSSPGKGYYEQYF. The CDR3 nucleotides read TGTGCCAGCAGTTCCCCCGGGAAGGGGTACTACGAGCAGTACTTC.

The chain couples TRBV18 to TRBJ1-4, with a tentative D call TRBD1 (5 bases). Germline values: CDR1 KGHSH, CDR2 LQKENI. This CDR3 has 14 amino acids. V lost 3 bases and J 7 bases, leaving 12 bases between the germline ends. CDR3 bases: TGTGCCAGCTCACCTTTAACCACAGGTGAAAAACTGTTTTTT. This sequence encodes CASSPLTTGEKLFF.

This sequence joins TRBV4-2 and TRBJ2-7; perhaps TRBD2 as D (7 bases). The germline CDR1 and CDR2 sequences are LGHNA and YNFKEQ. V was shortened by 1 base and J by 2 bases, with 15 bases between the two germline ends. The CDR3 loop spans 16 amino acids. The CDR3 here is CASSQALGGQTYEQYF. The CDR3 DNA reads TGTGCCAGCAGCCAAGCGTTGGGGGGGCAGACCTACGAGCAGTACTTC.

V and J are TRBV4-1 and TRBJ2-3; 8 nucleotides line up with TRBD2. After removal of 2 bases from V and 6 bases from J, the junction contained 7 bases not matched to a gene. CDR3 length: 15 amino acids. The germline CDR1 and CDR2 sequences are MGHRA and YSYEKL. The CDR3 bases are TGCGCCAGCAGCCAATTCGGGGGGGCAGCGGATACGCAGTATTTT. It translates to CASSQFGGAADTQYF.

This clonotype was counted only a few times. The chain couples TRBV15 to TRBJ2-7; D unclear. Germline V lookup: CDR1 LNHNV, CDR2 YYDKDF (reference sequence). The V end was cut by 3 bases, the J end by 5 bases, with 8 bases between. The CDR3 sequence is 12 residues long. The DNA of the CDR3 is TGTGCCACCAGCAGGACCCGACACGAGCAGTACTTC. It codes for CATSRTRHEQYF.

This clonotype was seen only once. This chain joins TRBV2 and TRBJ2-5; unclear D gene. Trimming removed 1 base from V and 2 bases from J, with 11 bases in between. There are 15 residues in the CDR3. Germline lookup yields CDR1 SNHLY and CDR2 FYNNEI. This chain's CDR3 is CASSEGIADQETQYF. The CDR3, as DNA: TGTGCCAGCAGTGAAGGGATAGCAGATCAAGAGACCCAGTACTTC. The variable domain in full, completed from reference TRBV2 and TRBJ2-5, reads EPEVTQTPSHQVTQMGQEVILRCVPISNHLYFYWYRQILGQKVEFLVSFYNNEISEKSEIFDDQFSVERPDGSNFTLKIRSTKLEDSAMYFCASSEGIADQETQYFGPGTRLLVL.

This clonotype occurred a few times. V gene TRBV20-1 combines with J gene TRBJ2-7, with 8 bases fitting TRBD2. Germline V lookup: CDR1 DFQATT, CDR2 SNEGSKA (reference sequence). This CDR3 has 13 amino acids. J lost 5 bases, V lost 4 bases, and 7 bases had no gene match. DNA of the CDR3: TGCAGTGCTACAATTAGCGGGATAGACGAGCAGTACTTC. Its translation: CSATISGIDEQYF.

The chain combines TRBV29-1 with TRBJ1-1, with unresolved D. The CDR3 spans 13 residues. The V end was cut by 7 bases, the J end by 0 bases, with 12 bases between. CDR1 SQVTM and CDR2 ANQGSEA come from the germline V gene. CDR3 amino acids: CSAGPGMNTEAFF. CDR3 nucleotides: TGCAGCGCCGGGCCGGGGATGAACACTGAAGCTTTCTTT.

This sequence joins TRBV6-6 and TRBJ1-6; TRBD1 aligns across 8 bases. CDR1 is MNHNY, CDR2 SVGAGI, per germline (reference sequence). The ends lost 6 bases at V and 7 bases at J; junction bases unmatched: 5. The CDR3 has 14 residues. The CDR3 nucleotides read TGTGCCAGCAGGGGGACAGGTTTAAATTCACCCCTCCACTTT. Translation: CASRGTGLNSPLHF.

CDR3 residues: CASSLALGFSYEQYF. In nucleotides, the CDR3 is TGTGCCAGCAGCTTAGCGCTTGGCTTCTCCTACGAGCAGTACTTC. The rearrangement joins TRBV7-9 to TRBJ2-7; no clear D. Germline V CDR1 and CDR2: SEHNR, FQNEAQ (reference sequence). This CDR3 comprises 15 residues. V lost 0 bases, J lost 0 bases, and 9 bases lay in between.

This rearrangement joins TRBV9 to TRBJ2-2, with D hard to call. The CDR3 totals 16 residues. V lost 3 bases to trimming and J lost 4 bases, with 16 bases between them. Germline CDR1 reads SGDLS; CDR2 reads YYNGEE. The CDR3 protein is CASSAFSEPGTGELFF. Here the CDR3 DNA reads TGTGCCAGCAGCGCATTCAGCGAACCGGGCACCGGGGAGCTGTTTTTT.

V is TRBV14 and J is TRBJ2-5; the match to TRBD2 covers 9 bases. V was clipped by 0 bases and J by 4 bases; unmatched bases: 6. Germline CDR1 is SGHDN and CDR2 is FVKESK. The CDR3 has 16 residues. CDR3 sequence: CASSQERLAGIETQYF. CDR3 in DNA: TGTGCCAGCAGCCAAGAGCGGCTAGCGGGAATAGAGACCCAGTACTTC.

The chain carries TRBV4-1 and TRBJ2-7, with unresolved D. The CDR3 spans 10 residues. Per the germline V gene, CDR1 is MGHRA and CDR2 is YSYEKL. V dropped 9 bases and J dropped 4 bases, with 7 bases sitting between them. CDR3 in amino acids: CASFVYEQYF. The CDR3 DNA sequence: TGCGCCAGTTTTGTTTACGAGCAGTACTTC.